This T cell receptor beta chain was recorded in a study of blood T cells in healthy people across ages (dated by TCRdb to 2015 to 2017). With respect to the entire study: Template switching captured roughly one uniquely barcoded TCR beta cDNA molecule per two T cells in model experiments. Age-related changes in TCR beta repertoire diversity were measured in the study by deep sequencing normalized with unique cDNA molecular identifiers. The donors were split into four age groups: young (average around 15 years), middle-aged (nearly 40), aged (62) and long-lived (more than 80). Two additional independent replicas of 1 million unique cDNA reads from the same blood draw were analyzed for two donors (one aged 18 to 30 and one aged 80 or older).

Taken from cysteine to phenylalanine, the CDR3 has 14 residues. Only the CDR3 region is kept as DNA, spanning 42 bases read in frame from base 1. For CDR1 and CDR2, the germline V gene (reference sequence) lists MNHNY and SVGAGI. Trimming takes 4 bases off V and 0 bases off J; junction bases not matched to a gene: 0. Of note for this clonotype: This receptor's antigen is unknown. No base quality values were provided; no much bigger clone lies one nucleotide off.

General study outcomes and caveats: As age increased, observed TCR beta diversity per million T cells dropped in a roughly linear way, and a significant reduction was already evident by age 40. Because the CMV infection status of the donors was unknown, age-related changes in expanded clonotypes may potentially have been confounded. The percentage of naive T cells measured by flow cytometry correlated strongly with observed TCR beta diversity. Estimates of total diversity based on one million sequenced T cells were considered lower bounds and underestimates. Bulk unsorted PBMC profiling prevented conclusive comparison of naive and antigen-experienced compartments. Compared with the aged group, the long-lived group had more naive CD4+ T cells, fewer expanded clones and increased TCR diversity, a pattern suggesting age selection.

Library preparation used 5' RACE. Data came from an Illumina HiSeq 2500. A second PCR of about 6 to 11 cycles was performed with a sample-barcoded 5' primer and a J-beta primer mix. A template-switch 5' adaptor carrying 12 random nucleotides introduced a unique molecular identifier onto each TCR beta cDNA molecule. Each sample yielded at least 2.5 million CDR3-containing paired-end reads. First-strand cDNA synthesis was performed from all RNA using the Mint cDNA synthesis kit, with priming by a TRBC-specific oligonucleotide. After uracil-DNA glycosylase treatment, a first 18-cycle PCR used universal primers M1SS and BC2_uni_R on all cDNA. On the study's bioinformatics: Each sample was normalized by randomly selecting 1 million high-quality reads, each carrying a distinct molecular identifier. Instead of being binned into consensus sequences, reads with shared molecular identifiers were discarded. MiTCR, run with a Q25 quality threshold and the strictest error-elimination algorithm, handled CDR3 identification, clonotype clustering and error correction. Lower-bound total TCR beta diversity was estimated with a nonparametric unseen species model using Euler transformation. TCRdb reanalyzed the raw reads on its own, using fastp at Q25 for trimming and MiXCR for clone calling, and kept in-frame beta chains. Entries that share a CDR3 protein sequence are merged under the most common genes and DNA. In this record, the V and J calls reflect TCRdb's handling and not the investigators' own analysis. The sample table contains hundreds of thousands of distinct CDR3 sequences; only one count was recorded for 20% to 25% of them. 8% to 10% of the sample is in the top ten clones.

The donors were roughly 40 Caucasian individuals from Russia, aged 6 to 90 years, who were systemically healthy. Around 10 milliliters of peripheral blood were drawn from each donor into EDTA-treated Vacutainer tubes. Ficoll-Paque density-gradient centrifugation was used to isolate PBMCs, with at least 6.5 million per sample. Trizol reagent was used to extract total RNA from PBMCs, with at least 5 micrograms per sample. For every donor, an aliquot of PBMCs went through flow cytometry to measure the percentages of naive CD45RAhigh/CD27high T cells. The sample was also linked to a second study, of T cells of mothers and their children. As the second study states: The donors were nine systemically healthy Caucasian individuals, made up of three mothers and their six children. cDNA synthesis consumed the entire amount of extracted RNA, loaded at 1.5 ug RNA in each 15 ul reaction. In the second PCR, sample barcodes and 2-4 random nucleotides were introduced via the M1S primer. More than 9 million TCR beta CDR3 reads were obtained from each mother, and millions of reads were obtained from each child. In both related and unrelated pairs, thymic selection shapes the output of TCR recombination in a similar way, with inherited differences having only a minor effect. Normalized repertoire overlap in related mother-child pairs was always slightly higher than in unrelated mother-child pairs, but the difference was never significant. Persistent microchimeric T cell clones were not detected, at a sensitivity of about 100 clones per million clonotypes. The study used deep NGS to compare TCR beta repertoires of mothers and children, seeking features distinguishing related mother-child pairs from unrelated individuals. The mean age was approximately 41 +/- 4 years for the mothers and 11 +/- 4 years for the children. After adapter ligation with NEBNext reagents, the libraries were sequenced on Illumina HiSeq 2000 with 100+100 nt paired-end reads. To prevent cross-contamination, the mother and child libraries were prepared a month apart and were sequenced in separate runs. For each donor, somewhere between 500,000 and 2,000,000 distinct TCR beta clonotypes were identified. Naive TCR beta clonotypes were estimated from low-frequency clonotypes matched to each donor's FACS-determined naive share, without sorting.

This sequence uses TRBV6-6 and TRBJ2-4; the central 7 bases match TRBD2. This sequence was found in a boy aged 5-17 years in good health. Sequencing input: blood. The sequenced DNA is TGTGCCAGCAGTTCTAGCGGAGCCAAAAACATTCAGTACTTC. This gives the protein CASSSSGAKNIQYF.